This entry describes one TCR beta chain. The record originates from a study of blood T cell repertoires in COVID-19. Background on the study: Italy, Spain and the United States were the sources of the convalescent and acute COVID-19 samples. Sample material is recorded as cDNA or gDNA derived from T cells, B-cell-depleted T cells, or PBMCs.

The authors' processing: Estimated nucleated cell counts came from reference gene primer amplification. Some clones are missing from TCRdb's copy, which holds only in-frame ones; the method was immunoSEQ multiplex PCR. The V and J calls and clone size come from that table; D and trimming were worked out from the DNA. This sample has roughly 180,000 clones, with 70% to 90% found just once. The V segment lost 2 bases and the J segment 5 bases; nucleotides outside the gene matches: 4. Germline-derived CDR1 and CDR2 are SGHAT and FQNNGV. The CDR3 runs 15 residues. This chain joins TRBV11-2 and TRBJ2-3; TRBD2 aligns across 10 bases. This sequence was found in a man in his forties who had recovered from COVID-19. Sequences were obtained from peripheral blood. CDR3 sequence (DNA): TGTGCCAGCAGCTTAAGCGGGGGGGCCGGAGATACGCAGTATTTT. This encodes CASSLSGGAGDTQYF.